The entry below describes one T cell receptor (beta chain). Its antigen is still unknown. No much larger clonotype is one base removed from it; base qualities were not supplied. Using the deep immunoSEQ assay, multiplex PCR amplified TCR CDR3 regions from genomic DNA. Genomic DNA extracted from each cell subset was distributed evenly over all wells of several immunoSEQ 96-well plates, and each plate served as one replicate. For sorted subsets, each replicate PCR was loaded with approximately 0.2 ug genomic DNA, equivalent to 30,000 to 35,000 T cell genomes. Purified libraries were quantified with a Qubit 3.0 fluorometer, sized on a Bioanalyzer 2100, and re-quantified with the KAPA Library Quantification kit. Every immunoSEQ 96-well plate was sequenced on a separate single-read 150-cycle Illumina NextSeq 550 flow cell. Under the source paper's analysis protocol: The immunoSEQ output contained only junctional sequences without quality scores, so filtering could not match that applied to full-length reads. To assign V/J genes and CDR3, sequences were annotated using PyIR, a Python wrapper for IgBLAST v1.9, with IMGT germline references. Any read was removed if the V/J assignment was weak (E-value above 1e-6), the CDR3 was missing, or the read contained stop codons, out-of-frame junctions, or ambiguous translated residues. V3J clonotypes were defined by identical inferred V gene, J gene, and CDR3 amino acid sequence. The percentage overlap between two repertoires was calculated by dividing the number of shared unique clonotypes by the size of the smaller repertoire. Three approaches were used to assess repertoire richness: RTK rarefaction, the Chao1 estimator, and Recon v2.1 estimates of unobserved clonotypes. OLGA was used to compute generation probabilities for all TCRbeta clonotypes that the gDNA method yielded from a handful of donors. The table was pulled from immuneACCESS by TCRdb, which kept in-frame rearrangements only. Such tables lose some clones; where checked, under half of the loss comes from unresolved V genes, and the rest has no known cause. D and trimming come from the DNA, and the V and J calls and clone size come from that table. This sample lists roughly 2,500,000 clones; approximately 93% were detected once. The top ten hold around 0.37% of the sample.

Donors were healthy HIV-negative adults with no recently reported acute infections or vaccinations. All donors were Caucasian adults living in Nashville, Tennessee, USA. Magnetic negative selection was used to enrich CD4+ T cells, after which naive cells were positively selected on CD45RA and the negative fraction became the memory subset. After blood collection by leukapheresis, PBMCs were isolated using Ficoll-Histopaque density gradient centrifugation and then cryopreserved in the vapor phase of liquid nitrogen. Purity and quantity of every magnetically sorted T cell population were checked by analytical flow cytometry. Genomic DNA was isolated from every sorted fraction and measured by UV absorbance on a Nanodrop 2000c. The sample is drawn from a study of shared clonotypes between healthy human individuals (dated by TCRdb to 2019 to 2021). Looking at the study overall: The cohort included a few men and a couple of women between 18 and 49 years of age. For each donor, three plates each were used for CD4 naive and CD4 memory, two plates were used for CD8 naive, and one plate was used for CD8 memory. To estimate repertoire size and how much clonotypes are shared between individuals, the study performed deep sequencing of blood TCR repertoires from roughly five healthy adults. Different laboratories and diverse techniques were used to prepare libraries and sequence TCR repertoires, to increase sequencing depth and limit assay-specific biases. Each donor's leukapheresis produced roughly between about 0.9 and 9.5 billion PBMCs. Results and caveats for the whole study, not just this receptor: Based on pairwise subsampling, the degree of clonotype sharing among donors was expected to be affected by sequencing depth. Sharing across a handful of donors was observed for about 5% of naive CD4, over 3% of naive CD8, over 2% of memory CD4, and roughly 0.4% of memory CD8 clonotypes. Only blood was sampled, and tissue TCR repertoires likely differ from those in blood. Higher generation probabilities were observed for clonotypes shared by all four sorted-subset donors than for non-shared clonotypes. Estimated clonotype richness was generally larger for naive than for memory subsets. The genetic and exposure-history diversity represented was limited by the small number of donors. Incomplete sequencing was indicated by rarefaction of sorted-subset datasets, despite the large sequencing depth.

The CDR3 measures 14 amino acids from cysteine to phenylalanine. Only the CDR3 DNA is retained, 42 bases long and in frame from the first base. Trimming takes 2 bases from V and 5 bases from J, and the germline ends sit 12 bases apart. CDR1 SGHTA and CDR2 FQGNSA were looked up in the germline V gene. Here the chain combines TRBV7-2 and TRBJ2-5, with no confident D gene call. This TCR came from a man aged 18-30 years in good health. Some clones in this sample may be carry-over from other donors' samples. Sequencing used naive CD4+ T cells from PBMCs. This specimen's cell subset or site label, per the study, means: CD45RA+ positively selected. This receptor has the CDR3 CASSLNYATETQYF. Read as DNA, the sequence is TGTGCCAGCAGCTTAAATTATGCCACGGAGACCCAGTACTTC.